This section outlines one TCR beta chain sequence together with its context. Its antigen is currently unknown. The table came from immunoSEQ multiplex PCR; TCRdb's copy has only in-frame clones and leaves some out. In the table there are tens of thousands of clones, approximately 90% of which are singletons. The CDR3 length is 14 residues. Germline values: CDR1 MNHEY, CDR2 SVGAGI. Trimming pared 0 bases from V and 4 bases from J, leaving 9 bases between. This record comes from a study of PD-1 blockade in classical Hodgkin lymphoma. Study-wide results and limits: Relative to healthy donors, newly diagnosed patients reportedly had lower baseline TCR diversity, which was reported as lower still in relapsed/refractory patients. Undefined causes, possibly disease activity or prior therapy, underlie the repertoire differences.

Sample time point: newly diagnosed, previously untreated cHL patient sample. Thawed PBMCs were subjected to magnetic negative selection, which yielded isolated CD8+ T cells. This TCR derives from a human donor with classical Hodgkin lymphoma. The V call is TRBV6-5, the J call TRBJ1-2, with D perhaps TRBD1 (5 bases). Sequenced input: CD8+ T cells from blood. In DNA form, the CDR3 reads TGTGCCAGCAGTTACTCCGGGGGAACCTATGGCTACACCTTC. Its protein is CASSYSGGTYGYTF.